The 29 T cell receptor beta chains reported below all come from one sample, sequenced in a study of T cell responses to AZD1222 COVID-19 vaccine (dated by TCRdb to the early 2020s). The library came from the immunoSEQ multiplex PCR assay. This is the immuneACCESS table as TCRdb keeps it, with only in-frame sequences that have V and J called. A part of the clones is gone; compared with another copy, unresolved V genes explain less than half, and the rest is unexplained. This sample has 140,000 to 150,000 clones in its table, and nearly 95% of those were observed once. Together, the top ten hold under 6.5% of the sample. Interpreted using the paper, the time point label stands for: baseline before first vaccination. The sequenced sample was peripheral blood, obtained on day 0 of AZD1222 vaccination. Receptors originate from an adult in good health.

The J gene is TRBJ2-1, the V gene TRBV11-3; D is ambiguous. Germline-derived CDR1 and CDR2 are SGHNT and YENEEA. With 5 bases removed from V and 9 bases from J, the gap between germline ends came to 14 bases. There are 13 residues in the CDR3. As DNA, the CDR3 is TGTGCCAGCAGCCAAAACATAGGCGGTGAGCAGTTCTTC. Translating gives CASSQNIGGEQFF.

V gene TRBV5-4 combines with J gene TRBJ2-1; TRBD1 or TRBD2 may be the D gene (5 bases each). CDR3 size: 17 residues. CDR1 and CDR2 from the germline V gene are SGHNT and YYREEE (reference sequence). With 3 bases removed from V and 2 bases from J, the gap between germline ends came to 18 bases. The CDR3 loop is CASSSPPGGITYNEQFF. In DNA form, the CDR3 reads TGTGCCAGCAGCTCTCCCCCTGGGGGAATCACCTACAATGAGCAGTTCTTC.

The chain joins TRBV18 to TRBJ1-2; a weak D match, TRBD1 (5 bases). Germline loops: CDR1 KGHSH, CDR2 LQKENI. Trimming removed 6 bases at V and 4 bases at J, with 12 bases between. The CDR3 runs 13 residues. The CDR3 DNA reads TGTGCCAGCTCGGTTGACAGAACCTATGGCTACACCTTC. This gives the protein CASSVDRTYGYTF. The complete variable domain, with remaining parts taken from reference TRBV18 and TRBJ1-2, reads NAGVMQNPRHLVRRRGQEARLRCSPMKGHSHVYWYRQLPEEGLKFMVYLQKENIIDESGMPKERFSAEFPKEGPSILRIQQVVRGDSAAYFCASSVDRTYGYTFGSGTRLTVV.

The chain employs TRBV30 and TRBJ2-7; 13 nucleotides align to TRBD2. Losses at the gene ends were 1 base for V and 3 bases for J; bases not matched to a gene: 9. Germline CDR1 and CDR2: GTSNPN and SVGIG (reference sequence). This CDR3 is 17 amino acids long. Here the CDR3 DNA reads TGTGCCTGGAGTGATAACGCGGGGACTAGCGGGATCTACGAGCAGTACTTC. This gives the protein CAWSDNAGTSGIYEQYF.

The chain links TRBV28 to TRBJ2-1; 14 bases agree with TRBD2. Germline values: CDR1 MDHEN, CDR2 SYDVKM. V lost 5 bases, J lost 7 bases, and 1 base stayed unmatched. This CDR3 contains 14 residues. The chain's CDR3 is CASSGTSGRNEQFF. The CDR3 bases are TGTGCCAGCAGTGGGACTAGCGGGAGAAATGAGCAGTTCTTC.

The CDR3: CASSLGAGYRAEAFF. The CDR3 DNA sequence: TGTGCCAGCAGCTTGGGGGCGGGGTATAGGGCTGAAGCTTTCTTT. The V and J genes are TRBV5-4 and TRBJ1-1, with D unclear. V lost 0 bases to trimming and J lost 6 bases, with 15 bases between them. CDR1 SGHNT and CDR2 YYREEE come from the germline V gene (reference sequence). The CDR3 loop spans 15 amino acids.

The rearrangement links TRBV2 to TRBJ1-2, with D uncertain. Germline CDR1 SNHLY, CDR2 FYNNEI. Between the trimmed V and J ends, which lost 6 bases and 6 bases, there was a span of 14 bases. The CDR3 consists of 13 residues. The CDR3 nucleotides are TGTGCCAGCAGCGTCCGACACAGTGATGGCTACACCTTC. Protein product: CASSVRHSDGYTF.

The V gene is TRBV27, the J gene TRBJ2-5, with D uncertain. The CDR3 consists of 15 residues. Germline CDR1 is MNHEY and CDR2 is SMNVEV (reference sequence). V was cut by 7 bases and J by 5 bases, with 20 bases left in between. For the CDR3, the DNA is TGTGCCAGCACATCCCCCGACAATCTCGGGGAGACCCAGTACTTC. Translation: CASTSPDNLGETQYF.

This clone showed up just once. The J gene is TRBJ2-1, the V gene TRBV27; 12 bases match TRBD2. J was trimmed by 7 bases and V by 6 bases; bases with no gene match: 7. Germline V CDR1 and CDR2: MNHEY, SMNVEV (reference sequence). The CDR3 extends over 15 amino acids. The CDR3 bases are TGTGCCAGCAGACCTGGACTAGCGGGGATAAATGAGCAGTTCTTC. This gives the protein CASRPGLAGINEQFF.

The chain carries TRBV6-6 and TRBJ1-2; tentative D call: TRBD1 (5 bases). The ends were cut back, 2 bases at V and 9 bases at J, with 16 bases in the middle. CDR1 MNHNY and CDR2 SVGAGI come from the germline V gene (reference sequence). The CDR3 spans 14 residues. This chain's CDR3 is CASSYDGSQESYTF. The CDR3 DNA sequence: TGTGCCAGCAGTTACGACGGTTCACAGGAAAGCTACACCTTC.

The chain is built from TRBV27 and TRBJ1-1, with 9 positions matching TRBD1. V was pared by 6 bases and J by 6 bases, with 14 bases of the junction left unmatched. CDR1 is MNHEY, CDR2 SMNVEV, per germline (reference sequence). This CDR3 is 16 amino acids long. The CDR3 coding sequence is TGTGCCAGCAGCCGAGCGCCGGGACAGGGAACAGCTGAAGCTTTCTTT. This codes for CASSRAPGQGTAEAFF.

The rearrangement links TRBV30 to TRBJ2-5, with 10 bases fitting TRBD1. Germline V gives CDR1 GTSNPN, CDR2 SVGIG (reference sequence). The CDR3 has 13 amino acids. After removal of 3 bases from V and 5 bases from J, the junction contained 3 bases not matched to a gene. The DNA for the CDR3 is TGTGCCTGGAGGACAGGGGGCGCGGAGACCCAGTACTTC. Translated: CAWRTGGAETQYF.

This clone was found a few times. V usage is TRBV5-4 and J usage is TRBJ1-2; 9 positions agree with TRBD1. V trimming: 4 bases; J trimming: 4 bases; junction bases outside the gene matches: 2. This CDR3 has 13 amino acids. Germline CDR1 reads SGHNT; CDR2 reads YYREEE (reference sequence). The CDR3 region is CASSRDRVYGYTF. CDR3 bases: TGTGCCAGCAGCCGGGACAGGGTCTATGGCTACACCTTC.

The chain recombines TRBV2 with TRBJ2-5; 7 bases are a match to TRBD1. The CDR3 consists of 14 residues. The ends lost 5 bases at V and 5 bases at J; junction bases unmatched: 8. Per the germline V gene, CDR1 is SNHLY and CDR2 is FYNNEI. CDR3 residues: CASSPQGMGETQYF. The CDR3 DNA is TGTGCCAGCAGTCCACAGGGGATGGGGGAGACCCAGTACTTC.

The chain couples TRBV18 to TRBJ1-1; D not certain. Trimming removed 6 bases from V and 2 bases from J, with 7 bases in between. Germline V lookup: CDR1 KGHSH, CDR2 LQKENI. The CDR3 runs to 12 residues. CDR3 nucleotides: TGTGCCAGCTCGGGCGACAACACTGAAGCTTTCTTT. The encoded protein is CASSGDNTEAFF.

The genes are TRBV29-1 and TRBJ2-5; 7 bases are a match to TRBD2. After removal of 7 bases from V and 4 bases from J, the junction contained 9 bases not matched to a gene. Germline CDR1 and CDR2: SQVTM and ANQGSEA. The CDR3 is 13 amino acids. CDR3 nucleotides: TGCAGCGGAAGTGGGCGGGAGAGAGAGACCCAGTACTTC. Translating it yields CSGSGRERETQYF. The full variable domain, in which reference TRBV29-1 and TRBJ2-5 provide the parts outside the CDR3, is SAVISQKPSRDICQRGTSLTIQCQVDSQVTMMFWYRQQPGQSLTLIATANQGSEATYESGFVIDKFPISRPNLTFSTLTVSNMSPEDSSIYLCSGSGRERETQYFGPGTRLLVL.

This clone has a single count. The chain joins TRBV30 to TRBJ2-3; D may be TRBD1 (5 bases). The V end was cut by 5 bases, the J end by 6 bases, with 9 bases between. The CDR3 runs 11 residues. Looked up from germline, CDR1 is GTSNPN and CDR2 is SVGIG (reference sequence). The CDR3 DNA follows: TGTGCCTGGGGAAAGGGGGATACGCAGTATTTT. Amino acids: CAWGKGDTQYF.

The chain is built from TRBV27 and TRBJ1-5; D not certain. The length of the CDR3 is 13 residues. Trimming removed 6 bases from V and 0 bases from J, with 6 bases in between. Germline-derived CDR1 and CDR2 are MNHEY and SMNVEV (reference sequence). The CDR3, as DNA: TGTGCCAGCAGCGCTTATAGCAATCAGCCCCAGCATTTT. Encoded protein: CASSAYSNQPQHF.

The V call is TRBV7-2, the J call TRBJ2-2; D is uncertain. Trimming took 1 base from V and 2 from J, leaving 11 bases between them. Per germline, CDR1 SGHTA and CDR2 FQGNSA. The CDR3 covers 16 residues. The CDR3 here is CASSLEGGSNTGELFF. The CDR3 coding sequence is TGTGCCAGCAGCTTAGAGGGTGGGTCTAACACCGGGGAGCTGTTTTTT.

The chain joins TRBV6-2 or TRBV6-3 to TRBJ2-3; D ambiguous. The CDR3 length is 13 residues. Trimming removed 1 base at V and 0 bases at J, with 2 bases between. Germline CDR1 reads MNHEY; CDR2 reads SVGEGT. CDR3 coding DNA: TGTGCCAGCAGTTACTTAAGCACAGATACGCAGTATTTT. Translated, it gives CASSYLSTDTQYF.

This clone was seen just once. The rearrangement uses TRBV15 and TRBJ1-2, with unresolved D. The CDR3 is 13 residues long. V gave up 5 bases and J gave up 4 bases, with 11 bases separating them. Germline V lookup: CDR1 LNHNV, CDR2 YYDKDF (reference sequence). CDR3 bases: TGTGCCACCAGCTTAGGCCCAACCTATGGCTACACCTTC. The encoded protein is CATSLGPTYGYTF.

V usage is TRBV7-3 and J usage is TRBJ1-2, with D hard to call. Trimming took 4 bases from V and 7 from J, leaving 16 bases between them. CDR1 and CDR2 from the germline V gene are SGHTA and FQGTGA. This CDR3 has 14 residues. In DNA form, the CDR3 reads TGTGCCAGCAGCTCTGACCCCTCTGATGGTGGCTACACCTTC. It yields the protein CASSSDPSDGGYTF. Full variable domain (missing parts from reference TRBV7-3 and TRBJ1-2): GAGVSQTPSNKVTEKGKYVELRCDPISGHTALYWYRQSLGQGPEFLIYFQGTGAADDSGLPNDRFFAVRPEGSVSTLKIQRTERGDSAVYLCASSSDPSDGGYTFGSGTRLTVV.

Points on this clone: The identical CDR3 is also encoded by other nucleotide sequences in the sample. The chain links TRBV20-1 to TRBJ2-5, with TRBD2 as a possible D gene (5 bases). Germline V gene data show CDR1 as DFQATT and CDR2 as SNEGSKA (reference sequence). This CDR3 spans 11 amino acids. Trimming pared 4 bases from V and 5 bases from J, leaving 8 bases between. The CDR3 spells CSAKRGETQYF. CDR3 in DNA: TGCAGTGCTAAGCGAGGGGAGACCCAGTACTTC.

The chain links TRBV12-3 or TRBV12-4 to TRBJ2-7; D unclear. This CDR3 contains 13 residues. V was pared by 0 bases and J by 5 bases, with 8 bases between. CDR3 loop: CASSLAGKNEQYF. The CDR3 region has the DNA TGTGCCAGCAGTTTAGCGGGGAAAAACGAGCAGTACTTC.

The rearrangement joins TRBV30 to TRBJ1-5, with TRBD1 matching 7 bases. The germline V gene encodes CDR1 GTSNPN and CDR2 SVGIG (reference sequence). CDR3 size: 14 residues. V gave up 1 base and J gave up 3 bases; unmatched junction bases: 3. CDR3 sequence (DNA): TGTGCCTGGAGTGAGGGACAGCCCAATCAGCCCCAGCATTTT. Its protein product is CAWSEGQPNQPQHF. Full variable domain (missing parts from reference TRBV30 and TRBJ1-5): SQTIHQWPATLVQPVGSPLSLECTVEGTSNPNLYWYRQAAGRGLQLLFYSVGIGQISSEVPQNLSASRPQDRQFILSSKKLLLSDSGFYLCAWSEGQPNQPQHFGDGTRLSIL.

CDR3 protein: CASRGLAGGPGTGELFF. The DNA of the CDR3 is TGTGCCAGCAGGGGACTAGCGGGAGGGCCGGGCACCGGGGAGCTGTTTTTT. This rearrangement joins TRBV27 to TRBJ2-2, with 16 bases matching TRBD2. This CDR3 is built from 17 residues. Unmatched junction bases numbered 5, after V lost 6 bases and J lost 4 bases. CDR1 MNHEY and CDR2 SMNVEV come from the germline V gene (reference sequence).

The chain couples TRBV7-6 to TRBJ2-1; tentatively, D is TRBD2 (5 bases). Trimming cost V 6 bases and J 13 bases, with 16 bases left between them. From germline, CDR1 is SGHVS and CDR2 FNYEAQ. The CDR3 runs 12 residues. The CDR3 here is CASSRGGRSQFF. For the CDR3, the DNA is TGTGCCAGCAGTCGCGGAGGAAGGTCCCAGTTCTTC.

The rearrangement uses TRBV5-1 and TRBJ1-3, with D possibly being TRBD1 (5 bases). CDR1 and CDR2 from the germline V gene are SGHRS and YFSETQ. V was cut by 0 bases and J by 6 bases, with 7 bases left in between. This CDR3 has 13 amino acids. In DNA form, the CDR3 reads TGCGCCAGCAGCTTGGGACAGACAAACACCATATATTTT. It codes for CASSLGQTNTIYF.

This clone showed up just once. The chain uses TRBV4-1 and TRBJ1-2, with 8 positions matching TRBD1. Per the germline V gene, CDR1 is MGHRA and CDR2 is YSYEKL. The CDR3 has 15 residues. V was pared by 4 bases and J by 8 bases, with 12 bases of the junction left unmatched. The CDR3 nucleotides are TGCGCCAGCAGCCCCCGACAGGGACAGGTGGGGGGCTACACCTTC. This gives the protein CASSPRQGQVGGYTF.